Listed below are T cell receptor beta chains from one sample, sequenced in a study of cytomegalovirus exposure and HLA in healthy donors. TCRdb keeps only in-frame clones here, not all; method: immunoSEQ multiplex PCR. The sample yields about 200,000 clones, around 83% seen once. Input material: PBMCs. The source of these receptors is a woman in her 40s in good health and CMV-seronegative. CDR3s include the opening cysteine and the closing phenylalanine or tryptophan.

length: 13
J: TRBJ2-2
V: TRBV27
CDR3: CASLKRGTGELFF

length: 15
J: TRBJ2-2
V: TRBV2
CDR3: CASSGGLAGSGELFF

length: 15
J: TRBJ2-3
V: TRBV6-4
CDR3: CARPGGQGPPDTQYF

length: 12
J: TRBJ2-7
V: TRBV11-2
CDR3: CASSFTGGEQYF

length: 15
J: TRBJ1-2
V: TRBV6-5
CDR3: CASRLDVRGNYGYTF

length: 16
J: TRBJ1-5
V: TRBV19
CDR3: CASTRTGGASNQPQHF

length: 20
J: TRBJ2-4
V: TRBV4-1
CDR3: CASSQAVGLAGVLPQNIQYF

length: 14
J: TRBJ2-5
V: TRBV27
CDR3: CASSLSGGMETQYF

length: 15
J: TRBJ1-1
V: TRBV19
CDR3: CASSIGGQTNTEAFF

length: 21
J: TRBJ2-4
V: TRBV4-1
CDR3: CASSQEEAGQRFSLAKNIQYF

length: 18
J: TRBJ1-1
V: TRBV10-3
CDR3: CAISEFKESRSMNTEAFF

length: 18
J: TRBJ1-4
V: TRBV5-6
CDR3: CASSVRPGQGADDEKLFF

length: 12
J: TRBJ1-1
V: TRBV2
CDR3: CASSRDDTEAFF

length: 11
J: TRBJ1-2
V: TRBV30
CDR3: CAKGTGDGYTF

length: 14
J: TRBJ2-2
V: TRBV7-7
CDR3: CASSTGLSTGELFF

length: 14
J: TRBJ1-1
V: TRBV27
CDR3: CASSPRSGFAEAFF

length: 16
J: TRBJ2-3
V: TRBV7-9
CDR3: CASSLGTGTWLDTQYF

length: 17
J: TRBJ1-1
V: TRBV4-1
CDR3: CASSRGQGTFRATEAFF

length: 16
J: TRBJ2-7
V: TRBV7-9
CDR3: CASSLAASGRRDEQYF

length: 15
J: TRBJ2-7
V: TRBV19
CDR3: CASSWGQASSYEQYF

length: 14
J: TRBJ2-7
V: TRBV5-1
CDR3: CASSLSTVGIEQYF

length: 17
J: TRBJ2-5
V: TRBV4-1
CDR3: CASSQGRLAGESETQYF

length: 16
J: TRBJ1-5
V: TRBV19
CDR3: CASSGTGDLNNQPQHF

length: 17
J: TRBJ1-6
V: TRBV2
CDR3: CASSLQTVLSYNSPLHF

length: 15
J: TRBJ2-7
V: TRBV5-5
CDR3: CASTPRTGGSYEQYF

length: 12
J: TRBJ2-3
V: TRBV18
CDR3: CASSPLRDTQYF

length: 15
J: TRBJ2-7
V: TRBV19
CDR3: CASSRSGTVSYEQYF

length: 15
J: TRBJ2-7
V: TRBV30
CDR3: CAWSGLAGGRYEQYF

length: 21
J: TRBJ2-4
V: TRBV27
CDR3: CASSFSGLAGASLLAKNIQYF

length: 13
J: TRBJ1-1
V: TRBV11-2
CDR3: CASSLGGGYEAFF

length: 18
J: TRBJ2-2
V: TRBV18
CDR3: CASSPLSPGGTNTGELFF

length: 15
J: TRBJ2-3
V: TRBV5-1
CDR3: CASSLGSVSTDTQYF

length: 17
J: TRBJ2-2
V: TRBV7-9
CDR3: CASSSTSGRLVTGELFF

length: 15
J: TRBJ2-2
V: TRBV4-2
CDR3: CASSRELAGGGELFF

length: 11
J: TRBJ2-7
V: TRBV10-2
CDR3: CASSASYEQYF

length: 15
J: TRBJ2-5
V: TRBV7-2
CDR3: CASSPGGGVAETQYF

length: 16
J: TRBJ1-4
V: TRBV15
CDR3: CATSRDLTATNEKLFF

length: 15
J: TRBJ1-1
V: TRBV10-3
CDR3: CAISEEGGTNTEAFF

length: 17
J: TRBJ2-1
V: TRBV5-1
CDR3: CASSLAGQGGFRNEQFF

length: 16
J: TRBJ2-1
V: TRBV7-9
CDR3: CASSRRLAGEENEQFF

length: 18
J: TRBJ1-6
V: TRBV9
CDR3: CASSPEGRGGFGNSPLHF

length: 13
J: TRBJ2-7
V: TRBV25-1
CDR3: CASSWRDRARLDF

length: 14
J: TRBJ2-1
V: TRBV19
CDR3: CASSWGGPYNEQFF

length: 17
J: TRBJ2-7
V: TRBV4-1
CDR3: CASSRAFGTGVAYEQYF

length: 14
J: TRBJ2-7
V: TRBV7-9
CDR3: CASSLRGRHYEQYF

length: 13
J: TRBJ1-5
V: TRBV10-2
CDR3: CASSGGANQPQHF

length: 17
J: TRBJ1-1
V: TRBV25-1
CDR3: CASSESKKGQLNTEAFF

length: 14
J: TRBJ2-7
V: TRBV19
CDR3: CASSIDSWRGEQYF

length: 16
J: TRBJ2-7
V: TRBV7-3
CDR3: CASSLGRVGVSYEQYF

length: 15
J: TRBJ1-5
V: TRBV7-2
CDR3: CASSSTGTGNQPQHF

length: 12
J: TRBJ2-7
V: TRBV27
CDR3: CACGRGTYEQYF

length: 17
J: TRBJ1-5
V: TRBV28
CDR3: CASSLRLTGGGNQPQHF